This TCR beta chain emerged from a study of blood T cells in healthy people across ages. General study findings and limits: Aged donors had fewer naive CD4+ cells and lower diversity than long-lived donors. PBMCs that were unsorted prevented a conclusive naive versus antigen-experienced comparison.

Next came a second PCR, run for about 7 to 11 cycles, which used a sample-barcoded 5' primer along with a J-beta primer mix. TCRdb fed the 5' RACE reads into MiXCR, producing one record per CDR3 protein. The data contain about 580,000 distinct CDR3 sequences, more than 45% of them singletons. The CDR3 is 16 residues long. Trimming took off 0 bases at V and 2 bases at J, with 13 bases between the two ends. Germline assignment: CDR1 LNHNV and CDR2 YYDKDF (reference sequence). For this clonotype: As yet, its antigen is unknown.

The rearrangement uses TRBV15 and TRBJ1-2, with D maybe TRBD1 (6 bases). This sequence originates from a man older than 75 in good health. The sample consisted of blood. The CDR3 here is CATSRDRGGGNYGYTF. Here the CDR3 DNA reads TGTGCCACCAGCAGAGATAGGGGGGGAGGCAACTATGGCTACACCTTC.